Following are 28 T cell receptor beta chains from one sample sequenced in a study of blood T cell repertoires in COVID-19. TCRdb's copy holds only in-frame clones and misses some; the assay was immunoSEQ multiplex PCR. This sample has 75,000 or so clones, with roughly four fifths found just once. Specimen: peripheral blood. The source is a woman between 70 and 85 years old with acute or convalescent COVID-19.

A single count supports this clone. The V gene is TRBV30, the J gene TRBJ1-6; 7 bases fit TRBD1. The CDR3 length is 14 residues. Germline V lookup: CDR1 GTSNPN, CDR2 SVGIG (reference sequence). V gave up 5 bases and J gave up 6 bases; unmatched junction bases: 7. CDR3 nucleotide sequence: TGTGCCTGGGCAGACGGGACAGCTAATTCACCCCTCCACTTT. The encoded protein is CAWADGTANSPLHF.

This clone was recorded a few times. The J gene is TRBJ2-1, the V gene TRBV27, with 7 nucleotides matching TRBD2. Germline V gene lookup returns CDR1 MNHEY and CDR2 SMNVEV (reference sequence). Unmatched junction bases numbered 7, after V lost 2 bases and J lost 9 bases. This CDR3 has 14 amino acids. Here the CDR3 reads CASSLGGSLSEQFF. The CDR3 DNA follows: TGTGCCAGCAGTTTAGGCGGGAGTTTGAGTGAGCAGTTCTTC.

This clone was counted only a few times. V is TRBV6-5 and J is TRBJ1-1, with 7 bases that match TRBD1. This CDR3 region has 12 residues. V lost 5 bases, J lost 8 bases, and 5 bases stayed unmatched. The germline gives CDR1 MNHEY, CDR2 SVGAGI. CDR3 sequence reads: CASSPWDREAFF. In DNA form, the CDR3 reads TGTGCCAGCAGTCCCTGGGACAGAGAAGCTTTCTTT.

The rearrangement joins TRBV18 to TRBJ1-3; TRBD1 matches 7 bases. The germline V gene encodes CDR1 KGHSH and CDR2 LQKENI. The length of the CDR3 is 15 residues. Trimming removed 3 bases from V and 0 bases from J; junction bases left unmatched: 2. CDR3 DNA: TGTGCCAGCTCACCTCAGGGGGACTCTGGAAACACCATATATTTT. This gives the protein CASSPQGDSGNTIYF.

The rearrangement uses TRBV30 and TRBJ2-1; a weak D match, TRBD2 (6 bases). V was shortened by 5 bases and J by 0 bases, with 14 bases between the two germline ends. The CDR3 has 15 residues. Germline V lookup: CDR1 GTSNPN, CDR2 SVGIG (reference sequence). The chain's CDR3 is CAWGSGLSSYNEQFF. The CDR3 DNA reads TGTGCCTGGGGAAGCGGGTTGAGCTCCTACAATGAGCAGTTCTTC.

The chain carries TRBV3-1 (or the pseudogene TRBV3-2) and TRBJ1-1, with TRBD1 matching 7 bases. Trimming cost V 0 bases and J 0 bases; bases outside gene matches: 10. This CDR3 spans 18 amino acids. The germline gives CDR1 LGHDT, CDR2 YNNKEL (reference sequence). The CDR3 bases are TGTGCCAGCAGCCAAGATCGGCAGGGGGGAGAAGTGAACACTGAAGCTTTCTTT. Translating it yields CASSQDRQGGEVNTEAFF.

The V and J genes are TRBV12-3 or TRBV12-4 and TRBJ2-5; TRBD2 is a possible D gene (5 bases). V was pared by 2 bases and J by 4 bases, with 8 bases between. The CDR3 loop spans 13 amino acids. The CDR3 reads CASSLSGLETQYF. The CDR3 DNA follows: TGTGCCAGCAGTTTAAGTGGACTAGAGACCCAGTACTTC.

The chain uses TRBV10-3 and TRBJ2-1; 8 nucleotides align to TRBD1. Looked up from germline, CDR1 is ENHRY and CDR2 is SYGVKD. The ends lost 4 bases at V and 5 bases at J; junction bases unmatched: 13. The CDR3 totals 17 residues. CDR3 nucleotide sequence: TGTGCCATCAGTGGCTCACACGGGACAGGTCAAGACAATGAGCAGTTCTTC. Protein: CAISGSHGTGQDNEQFF.

The rearrangement joins TRBV2 to TRBJ2-1; TRBD2 aligns across 9 bases. The CDR3 has 15 residues. J lost 3 bases, V lost 6 bases, and 6 bases had no gene match. Per germline, CDR1 SNHLY and CDR2 FYNNEI. This chain's CDR3 is CASSMLAGNYNEQFF. The CDR3 DNA sequence: TGTGCCAGCAGCATGCTAGCGGGGAACTACAATGAGCAGTTCTTC. Filled out from reference TRBV2 and TRBJ2-1, the complete variable domain reads EPEVTQTPSHQVTQMGQEVILRCVPISNHLYFYWYRQILGQKVEFLVSFYNNEISEKSEIFDDQFSVERPDGSNFTLKIRSTKLEDSAMYFCASSMLAGNYNEQFFGPGTRLTVL.

V gene TRBV2 combines with J gene TRBJ2-7; the D gene is possibly TRBD1 (6 bases). V lost 4 bases and J 5 bases, leaving 15 bases between the germline ends. The CDR3 runs to 14 residues. CDR1 is SNHLY and CDR2 is FYNNEI in the germline V gene. In nucleotides, the CDR3 is TGTGCCAGCAGTGCGAATACAGGGACGGACGAGCAGTACTTC. Its translation: CASSANTGTDEQYF.

The chain combines TRBV5-8 with TRBJ1-5; 10 positions match TRBD1. The V gene's germline CDR1 is SGHTS and CDR2 YDEGEE. This CDR3 region has 16 residues. V was clipped by 2 bases and J by 6 bases; unmatched bases: 8. The CDR3 sequence is CASSLRDRGRGQPQHF. The CDR3 DNA follows: TGTGCCAGCAGCTTAAGGGACAGGGGCAGGGGTCAGCCCCAGCATTTT.

The chain uses TRBV6-4 and TRBJ2-5; tentatively, D is TRBD1 (6 bases). In germline, CDR1 is MRHNA, CDR2 SNTAGT. The germline V and J ends were trimmed by 6 bases and 5 bases, with 16 bases remaining between them. This CDR3 region has 14 residues. The CDR3 loop reads CASSARDNRETQYF. The CDR3 DNA sequence: TGTGCCAGCAGCGCTAGGGACAATAGGGAGACCCAGTACTTC.

The genes are TRBV7-2 and TRBJ2-1; maybe TRBD2 (6 bases). V lost 5 bases, J lost 8 bases, and 13 bases lay in between. The CDR3 sequence is 13 residues long. Germline assignment: CDR1 SGHTA and CDR2 FQGNSA. DNA for the CDR3: TGTGCCAGCAGCCCCCGGCGGGGATATGAGCAGTTCTTC. Translating gives CASSPRRGYEQFF.

The CDR3 protein is CASSSREGSMSQPQHF. DNA for the CDR3: TGTGCCAGCAGCTCCCGCGAGGGATCGATGTCTCAGCCCCAGCATTTT. J is TRBJ1-5 and V is TRBV6-6; D is unclear. V lost 6 bases, J lost 6 bases, and 21 bases lay in between. Germline CDR1 and CDR2: MNHNY and SVGAGI (reference sequence). The CDR3 runs 16 residues.

V usage is TRBV10-3 and J usage is TRBJ2-3; tentative D call: TRBD2 (5 bases). Trimming pared 4 bases from V and 1 base from J, leaving 9 bases between. This CDR3 region has 14 residues. CDR1 and CDR2 from the germline V gene are ENHRY and SYGVKD. The CDR3 region has the DNA TGTGCCATCAGTGTAGGAGGTGGCACAGATACGCAGTATTTT. It codes for CAISVGGGTDTQYF.

The rearrangement uses TRBV19 and TRBJ2-6; 7 bases agree with TRBD1. Trimming removed 5 bases from V and 0 bases from J; junction bases left unmatched: 10. The CDR3 is made up of 18 amino acids. Germline lookup yields CDR1 LNHDA and CDR2 SQIVND (reference sequence). The CDR3 bases are TGTGCCAGTAGTTCTTATGACAGGGCCCCCTCTGGGGCCAACGTCCTGACTTTC. Its protein product is CASSSYDRAPSGANVLTF.

This chain links TRBV3-1 (or the pseudogene TRBV3-2) with TRBJ2-7; 7 bases map to TRBD1. V was clipped by 1 base and J by 6 bases; unmatched bases: 6. This CDR3 spans 14 amino acids. Germline lookup yields CDR1 LGHDT and CDR2 YNNKEL (reference sequence). Here the CDR3 reads CASSQAPQGVEQYF. As DNA, the CDR3 is TGTGCCAGCAGCCAAGCGCCCCAGGGGGTCGAGCAGTACTTC.

CDR3 residues: CASSSYRGLGSYEQYF. CDR3 sequence (DNA): TGCGCCAGCAGCTCTTACAGGGGATTGGGCTCCTACGAGCAGTACTTC. V and J are TRBV5-1 and TRBJ2-7, with 7 bases matching TRBD1. The CDR3 consists of 16 residues. V lost 3 bases and J lost 0; bases outside the gene matches: 9. CDR1 and CDR2 from the germline V gene are SGHRS and YFSETQ.

The chain joins TRBV5-1 to TRBJ1-1; 10 bases match TRBD1. This CDR3 is 15 amino acids long. Germline V gives CDR1 SGHRS, CDR2 YFSETQ. The V gene end was trimmed by 4 bases and the J gene end by 3 bases; junction bases not matched to a gene: 6. CDR3 in amino acids: CASSQTGTGDTEAFF. CDR3 coding DNA: TGCGCCAGCAGCCAAACCGGGACAGGGGACACTGAAGCTTTCTTT.

This clone was picked up one time. The chain uses TRBV5-1 and TRBJ2-3; the D gene is possibly TRBD2 (5 bases). The germline gives CDR1 SGHRS, CDR2 YFSETQ. Trimming stripped 0 bases from V and 2 bases from J, with 10 bases between. The CDR3 runs to 15 residues. The CDR3 here is CASSLEGRTTDTQYF. Here the CDR3 DNA reads TGCGCCAGCAGCTTGGAAGGGAGAACCACAGATACGCAGTATTTT.

V is TRBV30 and J is TRBJ2-7, with a possible D match to TRBD2 (6 bases). Per germline, CDR1 GTSNPN and CDR2 SVGIG (reference sequence). V was trimmed by 1 base and J by 3 bases, leaving 19 bases between them. This CDR3 has 16 amino acids. This chain's CDR3 is CAWSGGRPDGGYEQYF. DNA for the CDR3: TGTGCCTGGAGTGGGGGGAGGCCGGATGGGGGCTACGAGCAGTACTTC.

The chain is built from TRBV30 and TRBJ1-5; D may be TRBD1 (6 bases). The CDR3 length is 15 residues. Germline V gene data show CDR1 as GTSNPN and CDR2 as SVGIG (reference sequence). The V gene lost 5 bases and the J gene lost 6 bases, with 20 bases spanning the gap. The CDR3 loop is CAWGGLRGSGQPQHF. As DNA, the CDR3 is TGTGCCTGGGGGGGCCTCCGGGGTTCTGGTCAGCCCCAGCATTTT.

This chain connects TRBV23-1 to TRBJ1-1; D not resolved. TRBV23-1 is identified as an open reading frame with a role that is uncertain. The CDR3 is 16 amino acids. The V end lost 2 bases, the J end lost 4 bases, and 17 bases lay between the germline ends. The chain's CDR3 is CASSQPDCLWGTEAFF. The CDR3 DNA sequence: TGCGCCAGCAGTCAACCGGACTGCCTTTGGGGCACTGAAGCTTTCTTT.

The chain combines TRBV6-5 with TRBJ1-2; D remains unclear. CDR1 MNHEY and CDR2 SVGAGI come from the germline V gene. Trimming pared 0 bases from V and 4 bases from J, leaving 15 bases between. The CDR3 sequence is 16 residues long. DNA of the CDR3: TGTGCCAGCAGTTACTCGTCGGGGAGTGGGAGCTATGGCTACACCTTC. Its protein is CASSYSSGSGSYGYTF.

The chain couples TRBV14 to TRBJ2-3; TRBD1 might be the D (5 bases). V lost 5 bases, J lost 8 bases, and 14 bases lay in between. The CDR3 spans 13 residues. Germline V lookup: CDR1 SGHDN, CDR2 FVKESK. Here the CDR3 reads CASSEQVLATQYF. CDR3 nucleotide sequence: TGTGCCAGCAGCGAACAGGTCCTCGCTACGCAGTATTTT.

V gene TRBV29-1 combines with J gene TRBJ2-1; 11 positions agree with TRBD2. The CDR3 spans 17 residues. V was clipped by 1 base and J by 2 bases; unmatched bases: 7. The germline V gene encodes CDR1 SQVTM and CDR2 ANQGSEA. The CDR3 reads CSVEGLAGGGAYNEQFF. CDR3 nucleotide sequence: TGCAGCGTTGAAGGGCTAGCGGGAGGTGGAGCCTACAATGAGCAGTTCTTC.

This sequence joins TRBV2 and TRBJ2-3, with 7 bases identical to TRBD2. The V gene's germline CDR1 is SNHLY and CDR2 FYNNEI. This CDR3 comprises 18 residues. The trim removed 1 base at V and 1 base at J, leaving 11 bases unmatched. The CDR3 spells CASSEGGREGFRTDTQYF. CDR3 DNA: TGTGCCAGCAGTGAAGGCGGGAGAGAGGGTTTCCGCACAGATACGCAGTATTTT.

The V and J genes are TRBV5-5 and TRBJ2-7, with TRBD1 as a possible D gene (6 bases). Trimming shortened V by 2 bases and J by 2 bases, and 17 bases separated the two germline ends. The CDR3 length is 16 residues. Germline V gene data show CDR1 as SGHKS and CDR2 as YYEKEE (reference sequence). CDR3 in amino acids: CASSLQGPQSPYEQYF. The CDR3 DNA reads as TGTGCCAGCAGCTTACAGGGACCCCAAAGCCCCTACGAGCAGTACTTC.